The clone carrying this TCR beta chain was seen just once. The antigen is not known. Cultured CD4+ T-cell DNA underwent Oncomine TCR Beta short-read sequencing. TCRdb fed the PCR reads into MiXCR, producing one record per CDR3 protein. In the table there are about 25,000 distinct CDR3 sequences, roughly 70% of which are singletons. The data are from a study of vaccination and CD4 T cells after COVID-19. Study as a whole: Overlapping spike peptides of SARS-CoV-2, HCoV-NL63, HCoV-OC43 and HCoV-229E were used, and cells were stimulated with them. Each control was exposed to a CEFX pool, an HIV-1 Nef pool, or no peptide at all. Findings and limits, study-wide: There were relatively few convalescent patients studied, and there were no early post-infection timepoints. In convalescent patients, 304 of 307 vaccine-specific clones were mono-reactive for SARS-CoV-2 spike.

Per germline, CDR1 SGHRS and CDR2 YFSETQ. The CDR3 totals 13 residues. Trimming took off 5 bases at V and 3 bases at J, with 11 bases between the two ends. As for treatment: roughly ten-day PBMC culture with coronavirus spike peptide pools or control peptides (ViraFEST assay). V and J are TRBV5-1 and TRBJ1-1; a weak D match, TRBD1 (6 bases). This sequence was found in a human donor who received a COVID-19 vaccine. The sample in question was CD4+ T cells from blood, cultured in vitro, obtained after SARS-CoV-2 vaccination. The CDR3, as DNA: TGCGCCAGCAGAACAGGGCCGGACACTGAAGCTTTCTTT. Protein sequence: CASRTGPDTEAFF.